This T cell receptor (beta chain) is drawn from a study of T-cell reconstitution after alpha-beta-depleted transplantation in children. Unique molecular identifiers were used in preparing the TCRbeta library. Via MiXCR, TCRdb re-called the PCR reads, giving one row per CDR3 protein. Here the sample spans hundreds of thousands of distinct CDR3 sequences, 9.5% to 13% being singletons. This CDR3 contains 16 residues. Germline values: CDR1 SGHTA, CDR2 FQGNSA. The V end lost 4 bases, the J end lost 7 bases, and 19 bases lay between the germline ends. This clonotype has ten or more counts. Its antigen is undetermined. Whole-study results and caveats: Several hundred graft clones that had expanded were reportedly the source of alpha-beta T cells about two months after transplant. Diversity and T-cell counts at one year after transplant derived mostly from new T cells. Elevated TCRbeta diversity at day 60 was traced, in some patients, to surviving recipient T cells and thymic progenitors.

This specimen was PBMCs, taken before TCRalphabeta/CD19-depleted stem cell transplant. The chain recombines TRBV7-2 with TRBJ1-4; no definite D call. The TCR sequence derives from a child less than two years old with acute myeloid leukemia, due to receive a stem cell transplant. CDR3 sequence reads: CASSSGMIWDSEKLFF. CDR3 nucleotides: TGTGCCAGCAGCTCGGGAATGATTTGGGATTCTGAAAAACTGTTTTTT. The full variable domain, with the rest looked up from reference TRBV7-2 and TRBJ1-4, is GAGVSQSPSNKVTEKGKDVELRCDPISGHTALYWYRQSLGQGLEFLIYFQGNSAPDKSGLPSDRFSAERTGGSVSTLTIQRTQQEDSAVYLCASSSGMIWDSEKLFFGSGTQLSVL.